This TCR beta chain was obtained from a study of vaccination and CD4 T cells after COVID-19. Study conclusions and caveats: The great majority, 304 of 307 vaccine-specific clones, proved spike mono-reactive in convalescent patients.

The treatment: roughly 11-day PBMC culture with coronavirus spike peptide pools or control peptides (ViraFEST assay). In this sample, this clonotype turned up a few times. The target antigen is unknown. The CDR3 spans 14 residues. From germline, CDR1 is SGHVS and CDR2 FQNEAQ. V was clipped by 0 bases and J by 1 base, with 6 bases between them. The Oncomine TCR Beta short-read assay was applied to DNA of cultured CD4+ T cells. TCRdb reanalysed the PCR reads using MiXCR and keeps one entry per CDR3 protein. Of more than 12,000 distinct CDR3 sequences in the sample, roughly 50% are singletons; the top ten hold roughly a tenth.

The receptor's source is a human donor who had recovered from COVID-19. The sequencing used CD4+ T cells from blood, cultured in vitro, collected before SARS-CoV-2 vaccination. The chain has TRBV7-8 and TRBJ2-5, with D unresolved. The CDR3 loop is CASSLAYTQETQYF. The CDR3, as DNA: TGTGCCAGCAGCTTAGCGTATACCCAAGAGACCCAGTACTTC.